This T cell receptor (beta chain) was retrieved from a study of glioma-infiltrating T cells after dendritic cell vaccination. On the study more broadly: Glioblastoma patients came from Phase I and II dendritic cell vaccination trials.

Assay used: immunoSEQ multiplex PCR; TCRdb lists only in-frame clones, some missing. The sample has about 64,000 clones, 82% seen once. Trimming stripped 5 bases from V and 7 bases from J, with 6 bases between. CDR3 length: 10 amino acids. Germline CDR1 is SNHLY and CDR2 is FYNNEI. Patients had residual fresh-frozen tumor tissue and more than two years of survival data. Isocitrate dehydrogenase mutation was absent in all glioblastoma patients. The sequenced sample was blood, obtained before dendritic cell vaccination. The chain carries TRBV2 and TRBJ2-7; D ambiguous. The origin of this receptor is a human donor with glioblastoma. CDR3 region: CASSPLEQYF. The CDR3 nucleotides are TGTGCCAGCAGTCCACTTGAGCAGTACTTC.